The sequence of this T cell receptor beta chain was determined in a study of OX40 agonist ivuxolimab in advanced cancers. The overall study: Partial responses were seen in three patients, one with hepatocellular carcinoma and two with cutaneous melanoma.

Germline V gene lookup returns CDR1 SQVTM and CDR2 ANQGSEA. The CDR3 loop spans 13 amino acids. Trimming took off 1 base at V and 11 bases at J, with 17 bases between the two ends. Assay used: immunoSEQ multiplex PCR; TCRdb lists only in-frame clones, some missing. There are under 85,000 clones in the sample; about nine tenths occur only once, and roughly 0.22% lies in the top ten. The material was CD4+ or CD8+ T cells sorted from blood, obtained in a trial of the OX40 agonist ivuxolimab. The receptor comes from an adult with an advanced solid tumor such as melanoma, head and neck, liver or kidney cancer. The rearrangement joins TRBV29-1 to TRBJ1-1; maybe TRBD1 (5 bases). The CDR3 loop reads CSVEAYDSGGAFF. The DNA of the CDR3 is TGCAGCGTTGAAGCCTATGACTCGGGGGGGGCTTTCTTT.